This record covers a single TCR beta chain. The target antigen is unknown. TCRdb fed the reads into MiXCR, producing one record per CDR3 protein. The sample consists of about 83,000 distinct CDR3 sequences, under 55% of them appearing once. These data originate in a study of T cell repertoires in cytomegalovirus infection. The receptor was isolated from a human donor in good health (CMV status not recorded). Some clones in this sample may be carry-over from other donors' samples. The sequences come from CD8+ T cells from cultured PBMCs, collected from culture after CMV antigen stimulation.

This chain's CDR3 is CASKPTSDSYNEQFF. DNA of the CDR3: TGTGCCAGCAAACCGACTAGCGACTCCTACAATGAGCAGTTCTTC. The genes are TRBV7-6 and TRBJ2-1, with TRBD2 matching over 8 bases. The germline CDR1 and CDR2 sequences are SGHVS and FNYEAQ. J gave up 0 bases and V 7 bases, and 5 bases lay outside the gene matches. The CDR3 length is 15 residues.